This T cell receptor (beta chain) comes out of a study of T cell responses to AZD1222 COVID-19 vaccine (dated by TCRdb to the early 2020s). Turning to the overall study: TCR sequencing was performed for over 230 trial participants, of whom 200 to 220 were given two doses of AZD1222 and around 25 were given two doses of MenACWY control vaccine. Trial participants were enrolled into age subgroups of 18-55, 56-69 and 70-plus years, which contained about 150, 27 and 61 TCR-sequenced participants, respectively.

The time point label for this specimen denotes: about 28 days (+/-7) after the second vaccine dose. What this sample's treatment or condition label stands for: meningococcal conjugate vaccine given as trial control. Vaccinee samples were obtained from the UK trials COV001 and COV002, which included a single-blind randomized controlled phase 2/3 trial of AZD1222 (ChAdOx1 nCoV-19) in healthy adults. For TCRbeta chain sequencing, PBMC samples were collected from trial participants at day 0 and at day 28 after the second dose. What the research found in general, with its limitations: The vaccine-associated CD4 TCRs covered the entire spike protein, and the dominant responses fell in regions 160-218 and 743-854. Conclusions about previously exposed vaccinees were limited because only six AZD1222 recipients were SARS-CoV-2 seropositive at baseline. Reportedly, close to half of the unique spike-specific TCRs recognized epitopes lying outside the regions that are mutated in the B.1.351 and B.1.1.7 variants. Participants were mostly white British and included more females than males, and it was suggested by the authors that clonal diversity may have been underestimated. The 56-69-year group was small, and its depth increase did not reach significance, likely because of low power. After two AZD1222 doses, both the breadth and the depth of spike-specific TCRs were significantly higher than at day 0 and than in MenACWY recipients. No day 14 peak-response samples were available, so repertoires were characterized only after the peak T cell response.

The CDR3 regions of human TCRbeta chains were analyzed by immunosequencing. The authors' analysis ran thus. Repertoire TCRs were checked for matches against a reference library of SARS-CoV-2-specific TCRs that had been generated using the MIRA antigen-specificity platform. Breadth meant the fraction of unique TCRs that were SARS-CoV-2-associated, whereas depth meant the fraction of total T cells that were SARS-CoV-2-associated. Using the MIRA data, every spike-specific TCR was mapped to the spike region that the TCR reacted to and assigned to either a CD4 or a CD8 class. Log10-transformed breadth and depth values were compared by one-way ANOVA with Sidak's multiple comparisons tests. TCRdb obtained this table from immuneACCESS and retained in-frame rearrangements with V and J assigned. These tables miss some clones; where compared with another copy, unresolved V genes account for less than half of the shortfall, and the remainder is unexplained. Clonal size and the V and J genes are those of that table, whereas D and trimming came from the DNA. Here the sample has about 64,000 clones; around nine tenths occur a single time. About 5.7% of the sample is held by the ten biggest clonotypes.

As to this clone: No cognate antigen has been identified for it. Base qualities are not at hand, and no much larger clone is one base apart.

CDR1 and CDR2, per the germline V gene, are SNHLY and FYNNEI. V lost 7 bases and J lost 0 bases; the stretch between them is 13 bases long. Including cysteine and phenylalanine, the CDR3 has 14 amino acids. Only the CDR3 portion is preserved as DNA: 42 bases, with reading frame beginning at the first base. This receptor was taken from an adult who received the MenACWY meningococcal vaccine as a control. Sequences were derived from peripheral blood, sampled 28 days after the second dose of the MenACWY control vaccine. This receptor chain uses TRBV2 and TRBJ2-7; the D gene is not confidently resolved. DNA sequence: TGTGCCAGCACCGGGCAGGTCCGCTCCTACGAGCAGTACTTC. This sequence encodes CASTGQVRSYEQYF.